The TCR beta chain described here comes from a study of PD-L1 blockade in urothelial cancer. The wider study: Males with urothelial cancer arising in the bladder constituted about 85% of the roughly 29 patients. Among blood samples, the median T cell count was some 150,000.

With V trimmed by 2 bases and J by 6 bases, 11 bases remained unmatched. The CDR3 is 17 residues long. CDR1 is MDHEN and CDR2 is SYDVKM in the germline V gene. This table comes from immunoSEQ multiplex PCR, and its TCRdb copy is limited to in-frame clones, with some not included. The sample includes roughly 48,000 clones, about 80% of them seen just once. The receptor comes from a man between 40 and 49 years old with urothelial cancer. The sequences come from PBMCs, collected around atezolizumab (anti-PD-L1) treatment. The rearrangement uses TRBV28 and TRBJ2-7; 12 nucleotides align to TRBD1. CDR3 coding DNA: TGTGCCAGCAGTTTACCCCGGGACAGGGGGCGCGTCTCCGAGCAGTACTTC. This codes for CASSLPRDRGRVSEQYF.